The T cell receptor (beta chain) described here comes from a study of beta chain features in type 1 diabetes. Expressed TCRB transcripts got sequenced, as all isolated RNA was reverse transcribed. Here immunoSEQ multiplex PCR was the method, and the copy in TCRdb shows in-frame clones only, minus some. The data hold more than 300,000 clones, with around 13% observed a single time. CD4+ naive, central memory, regulatory and stem cell-like memory cells were sorted via CD45RO/CCR7/CD25/CD127/CD95/CD27. Material for sequencing was naive CD4+ T cells from blood. The source of this sequence is a man aged 18 to 30 in good health.

This CDR3 reads CASGVVLAGGDTGELFF. The CDR3 DNA reads TGTGCCAGCGGCGTAGTGCTAGCGGGAGGGGACACCGGGGAGCTGTTTTTT. This chain uses TRBV28 with TRBJ2-2; 12 nucleotides match TRBD2. V trimming: 8 bases; J trimming: 3 bases; junction bases outside the gene matches: 10. This CDR3 is built from 17 residues. Germline assignment: CDR1 MDHEN and CDR2 SYDVKM. The entire variable domain, with the rest obtained from reference TRBV28 and TRBJ2-2, is as follows: DVKVTQSSRYLVKRTGEKVFLECVQDMDHENMFWYRQDPGLGLRLIYFSYDVKMKEKGDIPEGYSVSREKKERFSLILESASTNQTSMYLCASGVVLAGGDTGELFFGEGSRLTVL.